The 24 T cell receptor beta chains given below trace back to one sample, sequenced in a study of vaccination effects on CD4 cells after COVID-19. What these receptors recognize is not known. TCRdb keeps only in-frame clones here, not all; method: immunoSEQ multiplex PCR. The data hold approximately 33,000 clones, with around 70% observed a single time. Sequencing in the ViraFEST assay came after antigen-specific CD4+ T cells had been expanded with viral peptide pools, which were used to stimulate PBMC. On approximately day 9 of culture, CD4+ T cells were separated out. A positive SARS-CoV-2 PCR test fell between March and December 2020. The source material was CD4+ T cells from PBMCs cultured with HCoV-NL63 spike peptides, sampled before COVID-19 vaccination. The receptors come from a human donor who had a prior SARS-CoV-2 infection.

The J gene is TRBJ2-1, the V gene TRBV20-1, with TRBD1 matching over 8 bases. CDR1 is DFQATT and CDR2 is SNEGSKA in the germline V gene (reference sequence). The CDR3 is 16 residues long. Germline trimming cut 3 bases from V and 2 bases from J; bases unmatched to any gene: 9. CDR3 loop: CSASGKTGAAYNEQFF. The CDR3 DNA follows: TGCAGTGCTAGTGGAAAGACAGGGGCCGCCTACAATGAGCAGTTCTTC.

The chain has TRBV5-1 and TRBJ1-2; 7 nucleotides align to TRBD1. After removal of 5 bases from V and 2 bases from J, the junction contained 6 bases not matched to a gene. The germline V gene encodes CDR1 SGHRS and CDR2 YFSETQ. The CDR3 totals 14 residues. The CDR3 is CASSLGGPNYGYTF. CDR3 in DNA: TGCGCCAGCAGTTTAGGGGGCCCGAACTATGGCTACACCTTC.

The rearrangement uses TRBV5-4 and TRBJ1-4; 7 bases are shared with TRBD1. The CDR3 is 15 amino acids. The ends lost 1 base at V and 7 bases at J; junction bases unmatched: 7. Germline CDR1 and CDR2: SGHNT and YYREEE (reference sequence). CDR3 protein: CASSLRQGNGEKLFF. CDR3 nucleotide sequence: TGTGCCAGCAGCTTGAGACAGGGTAACGGTGAAAAACTGTTTTTT.

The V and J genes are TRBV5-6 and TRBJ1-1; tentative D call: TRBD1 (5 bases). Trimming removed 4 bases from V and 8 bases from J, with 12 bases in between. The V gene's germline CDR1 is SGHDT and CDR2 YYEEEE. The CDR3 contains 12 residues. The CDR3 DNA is TGTGCCAGCAGCGTCATCCGGGGGGAAGCTTTCTTT. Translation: CASSVIRGEAFF.

CDR3 bases: TGTGCCAGCAGCACGAGCGGAATCACAGATACGCAGTATTTT. Protein sequence: CASSTSGITDTQYF. The chain links TRBV7-2 to TRBJ2-3; the D gene is possibly TRBD2 (5 bases). This CDR3 is built from 14 residues. Trimming removed 5 bases from V and 2 bases from J, with 11 bases in between. Germline assignment: CDR1 SGHTA and CDR2 FQGNSA. The full variable domain, completed using reference TRBV7-2 and TRBJ2-3, is GAGVSQSPSNKVTEKGKDVELRCDPISGHTALYWYRQSLGQGLEFLIYFQGNSAPDKSGLPSDRFSAERTGGSVSTLTIQRTQQEDSAVYLCASSTSGITDTQYFGPGTRLTVL.

The CDR3 coding sequence is TGTGCCTGGAGTGAACGGGGGAATCAGCCCCAGCATTTT. It encodes CAWSERGNQPQHF. The rearrangement uses TRBV30 and TRBJ1-5; possibly TRBD1 for D (5 bases). The V gene's germline CDR1 is GTSNPN and CDR2 SVGIG (reference sequence). This CDR3 is built from 13 residues. Trimming pared 1 base from V and 4 bases from J, leaving 8 bases between.

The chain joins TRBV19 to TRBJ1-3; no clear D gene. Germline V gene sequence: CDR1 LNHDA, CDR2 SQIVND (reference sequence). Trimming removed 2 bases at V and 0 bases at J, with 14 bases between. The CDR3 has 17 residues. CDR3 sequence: CASSIYPLALSGNTIYF. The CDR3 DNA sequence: TGTGCCAGTAGTATATATCCACTGGCCCTCTCTGGAAACACCATATATTTT.

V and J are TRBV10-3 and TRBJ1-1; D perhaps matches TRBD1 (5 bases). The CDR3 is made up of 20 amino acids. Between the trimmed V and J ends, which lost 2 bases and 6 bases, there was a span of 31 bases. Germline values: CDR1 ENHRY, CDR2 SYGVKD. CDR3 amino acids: CAISEQPYPAAGGTKAEAFF. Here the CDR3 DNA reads TGTGCCATCAGTGAGCAGCCTTACCCTGCGGCAGGCGGGACGAAGGCTGAAGCTTTCTTT.

CDR3 loop: CASSLIGAGETQYF. CDR3 nucleotide sequence: TGTGCCAGCAGTTTGATAGGGGCAGGAGAGACCCAGTACTTC. The gene calls are TRBV6-5 and TRBJ2-5, with a tentative D call TRBD1 (5 bases). Trimming cost V 4 bases and J 4 bases, with 13 bases left between them. Germline assignment: CDR1 MNHEY and CDR2 SVGAGI. This CDR3 is 14 amino acids long.

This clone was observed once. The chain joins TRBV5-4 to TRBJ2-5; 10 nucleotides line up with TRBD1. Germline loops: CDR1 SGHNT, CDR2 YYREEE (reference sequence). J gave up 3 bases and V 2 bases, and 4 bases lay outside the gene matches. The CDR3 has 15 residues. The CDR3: CASSLRTGGEETQYF. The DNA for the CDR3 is TGTGCCAGCAGCTTAAGGACAGGGGGTGAAGAGACCCAGTACTTC.

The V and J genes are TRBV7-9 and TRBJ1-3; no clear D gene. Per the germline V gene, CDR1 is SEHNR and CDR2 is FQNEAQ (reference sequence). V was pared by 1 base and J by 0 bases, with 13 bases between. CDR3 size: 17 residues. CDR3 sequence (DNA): TGTGCCAGCAGCTTAGGTTTATCGAATCTCTCTGGAAACACCATATATTTT. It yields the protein CASSLGLSNLSGNTIYF.

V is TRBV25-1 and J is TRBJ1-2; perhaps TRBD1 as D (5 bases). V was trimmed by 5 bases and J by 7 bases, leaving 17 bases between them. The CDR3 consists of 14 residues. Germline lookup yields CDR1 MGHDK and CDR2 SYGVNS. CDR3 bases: TGTGCCAGCAGTCGTAATACAGGTTACGGTGGCTACACCTTC. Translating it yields CASSRNTGYGGYTF.

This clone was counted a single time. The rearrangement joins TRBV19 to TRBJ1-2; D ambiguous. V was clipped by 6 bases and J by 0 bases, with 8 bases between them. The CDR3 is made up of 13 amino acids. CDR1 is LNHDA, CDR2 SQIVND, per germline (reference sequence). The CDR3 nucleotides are TGTGCCAGTAGGTTGATCCCTAACTATGGCTACACCTTC. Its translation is CASRLIPNYGYTF.

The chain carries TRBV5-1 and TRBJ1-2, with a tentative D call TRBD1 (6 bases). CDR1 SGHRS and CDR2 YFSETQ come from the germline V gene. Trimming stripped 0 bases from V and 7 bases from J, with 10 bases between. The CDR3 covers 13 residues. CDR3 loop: CASSLAGQSGYTF. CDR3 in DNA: TGCGCCAGCAGCTTGGCTGGACAGTCTGGCTACACCTTC.

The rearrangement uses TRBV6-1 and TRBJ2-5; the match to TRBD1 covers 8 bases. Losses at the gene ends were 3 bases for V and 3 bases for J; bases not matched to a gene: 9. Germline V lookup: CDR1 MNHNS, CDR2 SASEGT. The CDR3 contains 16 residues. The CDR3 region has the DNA TGTGCCAGCAGTGATCGGACAGGGATGGGCGAAGAGACCCAGTACTTC. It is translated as CASSDRTGMGEETQYF.

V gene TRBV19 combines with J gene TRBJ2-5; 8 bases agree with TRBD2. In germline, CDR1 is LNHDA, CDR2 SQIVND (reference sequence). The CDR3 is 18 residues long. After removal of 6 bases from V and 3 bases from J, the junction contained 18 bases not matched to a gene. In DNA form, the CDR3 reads TGTGCCAGTAGACGTCGGGTCGGGGGGGCGGGAGGAAAAGAGACCCAGTACTTC. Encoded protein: CASRRRVGGAGGKETQYF.

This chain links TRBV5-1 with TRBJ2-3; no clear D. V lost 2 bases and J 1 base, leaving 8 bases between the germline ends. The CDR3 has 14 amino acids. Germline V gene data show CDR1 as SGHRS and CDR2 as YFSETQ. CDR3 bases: TGCGCCAGCAGCTTTAACCCGGGCACAGATACGCAGTATTTT. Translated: CASSFNPGTDTQYF.

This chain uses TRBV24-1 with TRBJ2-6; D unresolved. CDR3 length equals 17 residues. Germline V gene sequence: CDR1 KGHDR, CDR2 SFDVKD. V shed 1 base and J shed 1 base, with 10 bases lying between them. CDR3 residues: CATSDFNRASGANVLTF. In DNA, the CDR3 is TGTGCCACCAGTGATTTTAATAGGGCTTCTGGGGCCAACGTCCTGACTTTC.

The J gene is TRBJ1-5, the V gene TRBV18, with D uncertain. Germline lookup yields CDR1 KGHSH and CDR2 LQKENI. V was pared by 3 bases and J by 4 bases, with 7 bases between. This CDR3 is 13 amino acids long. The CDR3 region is CASSPDGNQPQHF. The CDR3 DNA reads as TGTGCCAGCTCACCTGATGGTAATCAGCCCCAGCATTTT.

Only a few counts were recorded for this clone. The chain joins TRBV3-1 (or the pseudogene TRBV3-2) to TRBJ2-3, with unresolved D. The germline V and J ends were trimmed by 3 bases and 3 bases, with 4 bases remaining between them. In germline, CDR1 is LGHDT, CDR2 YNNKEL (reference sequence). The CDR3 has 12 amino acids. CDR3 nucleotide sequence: TGTGCCAGCAGCCACGGTACAGATACGCAGTATTTT. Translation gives CASSHGTDTQYF.

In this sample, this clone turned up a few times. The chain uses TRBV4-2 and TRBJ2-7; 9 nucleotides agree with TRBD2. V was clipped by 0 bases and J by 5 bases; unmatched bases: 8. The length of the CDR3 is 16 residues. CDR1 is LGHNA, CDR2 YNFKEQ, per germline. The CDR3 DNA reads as TGTGCCAGCAGCCAAGAAGAAGCGGGAGGAGAACACGAGCAGTACTTC. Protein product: CASSQEEAGGEHEQYF.

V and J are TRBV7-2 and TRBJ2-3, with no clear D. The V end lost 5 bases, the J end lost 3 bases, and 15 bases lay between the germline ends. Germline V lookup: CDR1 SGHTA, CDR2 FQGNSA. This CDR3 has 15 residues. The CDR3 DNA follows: TGTGCCAGCAGCCCAAGGCCCCTGGGGACAGATACGCAGTATTTT. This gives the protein CASSPRPLGTDTQYF.

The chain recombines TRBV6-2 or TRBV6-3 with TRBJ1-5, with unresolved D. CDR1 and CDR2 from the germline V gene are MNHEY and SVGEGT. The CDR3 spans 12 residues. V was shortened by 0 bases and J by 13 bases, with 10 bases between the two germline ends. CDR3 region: CASSYSAHGQHF. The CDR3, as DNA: TGTGCCAGCAGTTACTCTGCCCATGGACAGCATTTT.

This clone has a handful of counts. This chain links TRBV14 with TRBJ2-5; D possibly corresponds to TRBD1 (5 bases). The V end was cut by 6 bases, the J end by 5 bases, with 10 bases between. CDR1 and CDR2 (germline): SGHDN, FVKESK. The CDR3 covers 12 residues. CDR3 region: CASSLNRETQYF. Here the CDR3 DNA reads TGTGCCAGCAGTCTAAACAGGGAGACCCAGTACTTC.